These 30 T cell receptor beta chains were all obtained from the same sample, sequenced in a study of technical replicates of blood from several donors (dated by TCRdb to 2017 to 2019). Libraries were built with the immunoSEQ multiplex PCR assay. TCRdb retrieved this table from immuneACCESS and kept in-frame rearrangements only. Not all clones are present; in checked studies, unresolved V genes account for under half, and no reason is known for the remainder. In all, the sample holds tens of thousands of clones, and 85% to 95% of those were seen once. The ten largest make up roughly 3.1% of the sample. Sequencing was performed on PBMCs. Receptors originate from a human donor in good health. Some clones in this sample may be carry-over from other donors' samples.

This chain uses TRBV7-9 with TRBJ2-7, with 8 bases aligning to TRBD1. Germline values: CDR1 SEHNR, CDR2 FQNEAQ (reference sequence). After removal of 6 bases from V and 4 bases from J, the junction contained 11 bases not matched to a gene. This CDR3 comprises 15 residues. CDR3 amino acids: CASRRGGTGIYEQYF. The CDR3 DNA is TGTGCCAGCAGGCGGGGCGGGACAGGAATTTACGAGCAGTACTTC.

The gene calls are TRBV7-9 and TRBJ2-5; 7 bases map to TRBD2. The CDR3 covers 14 residues. The junction had 5 bases not matched to a gene; V was cut back by 5 bases and J by 2 bases. Germline CDR1 SEHNR, CDR2 FQNEAQ (reference sequence). CDR3 protein: CASSRMGGQETQYF. The CDR3 region has the DNA TGTGCCAGCAGCCGAATGGGGGGGCAAGAGACCCAGTACTTC. The entire variable domain, with the rest obtained from reference TRBV7-9 and TRBJ2-5, is as follows: DTGVSQNPRHKITKRGQNVTFRCDPISEHNRLYWYRQTLGQGPEFLTYFQNEAQLEKSRLLSDRFSAERPKGSFSTLEIQRTEQGDSAMYLCASSRMGGQETQYFGPGTRLLVL.

This chain connects TRBV6-5 to TRBJ1-5, with D maybe TRBD1 (6 bases). Looked up from germline, CDR1 is MNHEY and CDR2 is SVGAGI. The ends were cut back, 6 bases at V and 4 bases at J, with 13 bases in the middle. CDR3 length: 14 residues. DNA for the CDR3: TGTGCCAGCAGCGAAGGACAGCTTAATCAGCCCCAGCATTTT. Encoded protein: CASSEGQLNQPQHF.

The chain combines TRBV25-1 with TRBJ1-2, with D maybe TRBD1 (6 bases). Per germline, CDR1 MGHDK and CDR2 SYGVNS. The ends were cut back, 1 base at V and 7 bases at J, with 13 bases in the middle. The CDR3 is 14 residues long. CDR3 bases: TGTGCCAGCAGTGAATTTGGGGGGGGCGGTGGCTACACCTTC. Amino acid sequence: CASSEFGGGGGYTF.

The rearrangement links TRBV4-1 to TRBJ2-2; D possibly corresponds to TRBD2 (7 bases). Trimming took off 0 bases at V and 5 bases at J, with 13 bases between the two ends. Germline assignment: CDR1 MGHRA and CDR2 YSYEKL. The length of the CDR3 is 16 residues. The CDR3 region is CASSQDGGGLTGELFF. The CDR3 coding sequence is TGCGCCAGCAGCCAAGATGGGGGGGGCCTAACCGGGGAGCTGTTTTTT.

The J gene is TRBJ2-7, the V gene TRBV4-3, with D possibly TRBD2 on 6 matching bases. The CDR3 consists of 17 residues. CDR1 is LGHNA and CDR2 is YSLEER in the germline V gene. Trimming cost V 0 bases and J 9 bases, with 24 bases left between them. The CDR3 loop reads CASSQDPTPAGQNGQYF. Here the CDR3 DNA reads TGCGCCAGCAGCCAAGATCCAACCCCAGCGGGCCAAAATGGGCAGTACTTC.

This chain uses TRBV7-2 with TRBJ2-7; 10 bases line up with TRBD2. V shed 6 bases, J shed 1 base, and the junction held 3 bases outside the gene matches. Germline V gene data show CDR1 as SGHTA and CDR2 as FQGNSA. The CDR3 totals 14 residues. The CDR3 DNA is TGTGCCAGCAGGCCTAGCGGGAGTTCCTACGAGCAGTACTTC. This gives the protein CASRPSGSSYEQYF.

The chain is built from TRBV27 and TRBJ2-2, with TRBD2 matching over 9 bases. The CDR3 sequence is 17 residues long. CDR1 is MNHEY, CDR2 SMNVEV, per germline (reference sequence). J gave up 5 bases and V 2 bases, and 9 bases lay outside the gene matches. The CDR3 is CASSLPLAGRLTGELFF. The DNA of the CDR3 is TGTGCCAGCAGTTTACCCCTAGCGGGAAGATTGACCGGGGAGCTGTTTTTT.

This clone was recorded only once. The chain is built from TRBV7-6 and TRBJ2-3; D remains unclear. CDR3 length equals 12 residues. Germline V gene lookup returns CDR1 SGHVS and CDR2 FNYEAQ. V lost 5 bases and J 6 bases, leaving 9 bases between the germline ends. The CDR3 sequence is CASSHSRDTQYF. The CDR3 bases are TGTGCCAGCAGCCACTCCCGGGATACGCAGTATTTT. Based on the CDR3 plus reference TRBV7-6 and TRBJ2-3, the full variable domain is GAGVSQSPRYKVTKRGQDVALRCDPISGHVSLYWYRQALGQGPEFLTYFNYEAQQDKSGLPNDRFSAERPEGSISTLTIQRTEQRDSAMYRCASSHSRDTQYFGPGTRLTVL.

V usage is TRBV2 and J usage is TRBJ1-1; TRBD1 aligns across 7 bases. Germline trimming cut 6 bases from V and 4 bases from J; bases unmatched to any gene: 8. Germline V lookup: CDR1 SNHLY, CDR2 FYNNEI. The CDR3 runs to 14 residues. The chain's CDR3 is CASRGTGEATEAFF. CDR3 coding DNA: TGTGCCAGCAGGGGAACAGGGGAAGCCACTGAAGCTTTCTTT. The full variable domain, its missing parts supplied by reference TRBV2 and TRBJ1-1, is EPEVTQTPSHQVTQMGQEVILRCVPISNHLYFYWYRQILGQKVEFLVSFYNNEISEKSEIFDDQFSVERPDGSNFTLKIRSTKLEDSAMYFCASRGTGEATEAFFGQGTRLTVV.

The V call is TRBV4-1, the J call TRBJ1-2; possible D gene TRBD1, 5 bases. V was cut by 1 base and J by 1 base, with 16 bases left in between. The germline V gene has CDR1 MGHRA and CDR2 YSYEKL. The CDR3 consists of 17 residues. CDR3 DNA sequence: TGCGCCAGCAGCCAAGTCCCCGGTGGGGGGGGTAACTATGGCTACACCTTC. This codes for CASSQVPGGGGNYGYTF.

V gene TRBV4-3 combines with J gene TRBJ2-7; 9 nucleotides line up with TRBD2. Germline CDR1 and CDR2: LGHNA and YSLEER. The CDR3 length is 16 residues. Trimming removed 0 bases from V and 4 bases from J; junction bases left unmatched: 7. CDR3 sequence (DNA): TGCGCCAGCAGCCAAGACGCCCTAGCGGGGCCATACGAGCAGTACTTC. It is translated as CASSQDALAGPYEQYF.

The chain joins TRBV7-8 to TRBJ2-7, with 11 bases that match TRBD2. This CDR3 region has 15 residues. Trimming at V came to 2 bases and at J to 3 bases, leaving 3 bases not matched to a gene. The V gene's germline CDR1 is SGHVS and CDR2 FQNEAQ. The DNA for the CDR3 is TGTGCCAGCAGCTTACCGACTAGCGGGGACTACGAGCAGTACTTC. Translating gives CASSLPTSGDYEQYF.

The chain couples TRBV6-6 to TRBJ2-3, with 9 positions matching TRBD2. The CDR3 totals 15 residues. V shed 6 bases and J 4 bases; nucleotides not matched to a gene: 8. CDR1 and CDR2 from the germline V gene are MNHNY and SVGAGI (reference sequence). CDR3 DNA sequence: TGTGCCAGCAGACCCGGGACTAGCTTATCAGATACGCAGTATTTT. Amino acid sequence: CASRPGTSLSDTQYF.

This chain connects TRBV4-2 to TRBJ2-3, with 8 bases aligning to TRBD2. The germline CDR1 and CDR2 sequences are LGHNA and YNFKEQ. V shed 0 bases, J shed 5 bases, and the junction held 7 bases outside the gene matches. The CDR3 has 16 amino acids. CDR3 sequence: CASSQETSAGIDTQYF. The CDR3 DNA follows: TGTGCCAGCAGCCAAGAGACTAGCGCGGGAATAGATACGCAGTATTTT.

This clone has only one observation. The rearrangement joins TRBV4-2 to TRBJ2-7; 8 bases are shared with TRBD2. Germline V gene data show CDR1 as LGHNA and CDR2 as YNFKEQ. The CDR3 covers 14 residues. The ends lost 4 bases at V and 1 base at J; junction bases unmatched: 3. CDR3 in amino acids: CASSLGGASYEQYF. Here the CDR3 DNA reads TGTGCCAGCAGCCTCGGGGGGGCATCCTACGAGCAGTACTTC.

V is TRBV6-5 and J is TRBJ2-2; D unclear. Trimming shortened V by 6 bases and J by 0 bases, and 5 bases separated the two germline ends. Germline loops: CDR1 MNHEY, CDR2 SVGAGI. CDR3 length: 13 amino acids. This CDR3 reads CASSRSNTGELFF. The DNA for the CDR3 is TGTGCCAGCAGCCGTTCGAACACCGGGGAGCTGTTTTTT.

This clone has a handful of counts. CDR3 sequence reads: CASSEQGRDEKLFF. CDR3 bases: TGTGCCAGCAGTGAGCAGGGTCGGGATGAAAAACTGTTTTTT. The gene calls are TRBV6-1 and TRBJ1-4; a weak D match, TRBD1 (5 bases). Between the trimmed V and J ends, which lost 3 bases and 6 bases, there was a span of 11 bases. CDR1 is MNHNS, CDR2 SASEGT, per germline. This CDR3 contains 14 residues.

V gene TRBV5-1 combines with J gene TRBJ2-3; maybe TRBD1 (6 bases). V gave up 4 bases and J gave up 6 bases, with 9 bases separating them. The CDR3 loop spans 12 amino acids. The germline CDR1 and CDR2 sequences are SGHRS and YFSETQ. This CDR3 is CASSTQGDTQYF. CDR3 sequence (DNA): TGCGCCAGCAGCACCCAGGGGGATACGCAGTATTTT.

This rearrangement joins TRBV6-5 to TRBJ2-7; 11 bases are shared with TRBD2. Germline assignment: CDR1 MNHEY and CDR2 SVGAGI. The CDR3 is 15 amino acids. The junction had 8 bases not matched to a gene; V was cut back by 6 bases and J by 4 bases. For the CDR3, the DNA is TGTGCCAGCAGACGTACTAGCGGGAGTTCTTACGAGCAGTACTTC. Translation: CASRRTSGSSYEQYF.

This rearrangement joins TRBV6-5 to TRBJ2-7; 9 bases align to TRBD1. CDR1 and CDR2 (germline): MNHEY, SVGAGI. V was clipped by 2 bases and J by 5 bases; unmatched bases: 1. The CDR3 has 13 amino acids. CDR3 DNA sequence: TGTGCCAGCAGTTACCGACAGGGGGACGAGCAGTACTTC. Protein product: CASSYRQGDEQYF.

This chain joins TRBV5-4 and TRBJ2-7; TRBD2 matches at 7 bases. CDR1 is SGHNT and CDR2 is YYREEE in the germline V gene (reference sequence). Germline trimming cut 4 bases from V and 2 bases from J; bases unmatched to any gene: 12. This CDR3 region has 16 residues. Here the CDR3 DNA reads TGTGCCAGCAGCGATGGGCGGGAGAGAGGGGCCTACGAGCAGTACTTC. Its protein is CASSDGRERGAYEQYF.

The chain couples TRBV18 to TRBJ1-1; D is undetermined. This CDR3 comprises 15 residues. Germline V gene lookup returns CDR1 KGHSH and CDR2 LQKENI. V lost 0 bases to trimming and J lost 2 bases, with 10 bases between them. The CDR3 is CASSPPSGRNTEAFF. The CDR3 DNA follows: TGTGCCAGCTCACCACCCTCGGGGAGAAACACTGAAGCTTTCTTT.

This chain uses TRBV6-5 with TRBJ2-5, with D unclear. CDR3 size: 14 residues. Germline V gene data show CDR1 as MNHEY and CDR2 as SVGAGI. Trimming stripped 2 bases from V and 5 bases from J, with 12 bases between. The CDR3 region is CASSYQRAWETQYF. In DNA, the CDR3 is TGTGCCAGCAGTTACCAGCGTGCGTGGGAGACCCAGTACTTC.

V gene TRBV4-3 combines with J gene TRBJ2-1; possibly TRBD1 for D (5 bases). This CDR3 comprises 16 residues. V shed 0 bases and J shed 3 bases, with 12 bases lying between them. CDR1 and CDR2 from the germline V gene are LGHNA and YSLEER. CDR3 sequence: CASSQEADSFYNEQFF. CDR3 DNA: TGCGCCAGCAGCCAAGAGGCAGACAGCTTCTACAATGAGCAGTTCTTC.

V usage is TRBV14 and J usage is TRBJ2-6, with D possibly matching TRBD1 (6 bases). The CDR3 has 17 residues. Germline V gene data show CDR1 as SGHDN and CDR2 as FVKESK. Trimming stripped 4 bases from V and 2 bases from J, with 15 bases between. In DNA, the CDR3 is TGTGCCAGCAGCCGCTTTCTTCAGGGGACTGGGGCCAACGTCCTGACTTTC. Translated: CASSRFLQGTGANVLTF.

The chain is built from TRBV7-2 and TRBJ1-3; D not certain. Trimming shortened V by 1 base and J by 0 bases, and 13 bases separated the two germline ends. Per the germline V gene, CDR1 is SGHTA and CDR2 is FQGNSA. The CDR3 length is 17 residues. CDR3 sequence: CASSLGSSVSSGNTIYF. For the CDR3, the DNA is TGTGCCAGCAGCTTAGGGTCCAGCGTCAGCTCTGGAAACACCATATATTTT.

The rearrangement links TRBV6-5 to TRBJ2-3; unclear D gene. Germline loops: CDR1 MNHEY, CDR2 SVGAGI. The CDR3 is made up of 11 amino acids. V lost 2 bases to trimming and J lost 6 bases, with 3 bases between them. CDR3 sequence: CASSYADTQYF. The DNA of the CDR3 is TGTGCCAGCAGTTACGCGGATACGCAGTATTTT.

This chain joins TRBV25-1 and TRBJ1-6; 8 bases align to TRBD1. The CDR3 spans 14 residues. J gave up 7 bases and V 3 bases, and 2 bases lay outside the gene matches. From germline, CDR1 is MGHDK and CDR2 SYGVNS. CDR3 nucleotides: TGTGCCAGCAGTGATCCAGGGGGCAATTCACCCCTCCACTTT. It translates to CASSDPGGNSPLHF.

CDR3 sequence reads: CANLPTGILSYEQYF. CDR3 DNA sequence: TGCGCCAACCTACCCACAGGGATTCTGAGCTACGAGCAGTACTTC. The chain couples TRBV23-1 to TRBJ2-7, with D possibly being TRBD1 (6 bases). TRBV23-1 is marked as an open reading frame, function uncertain. CDR3 length equals 15 residues. The germline V and J ends were trimmed by 10 bases and 3 bases, with 22 bases remaining between them.